What follows are 13 T cell receptor beta chains derived from one specimen sequenced in a study of shared clonotypes between healthy human individuals. Clones were sequenced by immunoSEQ multiplex PCR, and TCRdb holds only the in-frame ones, with some missing. Of hundreds of thousands of clones listed, around three quarters were seen once; the top ten hold around 1.7%. The source material was memory CD4+ T cells sorted from blood. The subset: CD45RA-negative fraction. Receptor source: a woman in her twenties or thirties in good health.

The J gene is TRBJ2-2, the V gene TRBV9; maybe TRBD2 (5 bases). Germline lookup yields CDR1 SGDLS and CDR2 YYNGEE. This CDR3 has 14 residues. The V end was cut by 4 bases, the J end by 4 bases, with 11 bases between. CDR3 sequence reads: CASSYTSSTGELFF. CDR3 bases: TGTGCCAGCAGCTACACTAGTTCCACCGGGGAGCTGTTTTTT.

J is TRBJ2-7 and V is TRBV7-8; TRBD2 might be the D (6 bases). The CDR3 sequence is 14 residues long. Germline CDR1 reads SGHVS; CDR2 reads FQNEAQ. Trimming pared 2 bases from V and 7 bases from J, leaving 15 bases between. The CDR3 region is CASSLTDYSFEQYF. In nucleotides, the CDR3 is TGTGCCAGCAGCTTAACGGACTACTCCTTTGAGCAGTACTTC. The full variable domain, with the rest looked up from reference TRBV7-8 and TRBJ2-7, is GAGVSQSPRYKVAKRGQDVALRCDPISGHVSLFWYQQALGQGPEFLTYFQNEAQLDKSGLPSDRFFAERPEGSVSTLKIQRTQQEDSAVYLCASSLTDYSFEQYFGPGTRLTVT.

The chain uses TRBV15 and TRBJ2-1; maybe TRBD2 (5 bases). Germline V lookup: CDR1 LNHNV, CDR2 YYDKDF (reference sequence). Trimming cost V 0 bases and J 9 bases, with 12 bases left between them. The CDR3 has 14 amino acids. The CDR3 spells CATSRDRGRTEQFF. DNA for the CDR3: TGTGCCACCAGCAGAGATCGAGGGCGGACTGAGCAGTTCTTC.

V and J are TRBV6-5 and TRBJ2-6, with D possibly being TRBD1 (5 bases). This CDR3 has 15 amino acids. V was cut by 8 bases and J by 2 bases, with 13 bases left in between. Germline CDR1 is MNHEY and CDR2 is SVGAGI. The CDR3 sequence is CASCRDGPGANVLTF. As DNA, the CDR3 is TGTGCCAGCTGCAGGGATGGCCCTGGGGCCAACGTCCTGACTTTC.

This chain links TRBV5-4 with TRBJ2-2, with a possible D match to TRBD1 (5 bases). V lost 8 bases, J lost 5 bases, and 16 bases lay in between. The V gene's germline CDR1 is SGHNT and CDR2 YYREEE (reference sequence). CDR3 length: 14 residues. The CDR3 spells CASGAQGRTGELFF. The CDR3 DNA reads as TGTGCCAGTGGGGCCCAAGGACGGACCGGGGAGCTGTTTTTT.

The rearrangement uses TRBV5-1 and TRBJ2-3; 9 bases agree with TRBD2. The CDR3 is 15 amino acids. Losses at the gene ends were 0 bases for V and 4 bases for J; bases not matched to a gene: 3. Germline V lookup: CDR1 SGHRS, CDR2 YFSETQ. CDR3 amino acids: CASSLAAGGPDTQYF. The CDR3 coding sequence is TGCGCCAGCAGCTTGGCGGCGGGAGGGCCAGATACGCAGTATTTT.

This clone has only a few counts. J is TRBJ2-5 and V is TRBV19; 7 bases align to TRBD1. CDR1 and CDR2 from the germline V gene are LNHDA and SQIVND (reference sequence). The trim removed 5 bases at V and 6 bases at J, leaving 9 bases unmatched. The CDR3 has 14 amino acids. CDR3 in amino acids: CASSRQGVEKTQYF. The DNA of the CDR3 is TGTGCCAGTAGTCGACAGGGAGTCGAAAAGACCCAGTACTTC.

This clone has just a few counts. This chain connects TRBV5-1 to TRBJ2-3; 10 bases line up with TRBD2. With 2 bases clipped from V and 2 bases from J, the junction kept 5 bases outside the gene matches. There are 16 residues in the CDR3. The V gene's germline CDR1 is SGHRS and CDR2 YFSETQ. This CDR3 is CASSLDLAGDTDTQYF. CDR3 DNA: TGCGCCAGCAGCTTAGATCTAGCGGGAGACACAGATACGCAGTATTTT.

The chain carries TRBV5-1 and TRBJ2-7, with TRBD1 as a possible D gene (6 bases). V lost 0 bases and J lost 4, with 14 bases in between. The CDR3 extends over 15 amino acids. The V gene's germline CDR1 is SGHRS and CDR2 YFSETQ. Here the CDR3 reads CASSLVVGAKYEQYF. CDR3 coding DNA: TGCGCCAGCAGCTTGGTAGTGGGGGCCAAATACGAGCAGTACTTC. The full variable domain, rest sourced from reference TRBV5-1 and TRBJ2-7, is KAGVTQTPRYLIKTRGQQVTLSCSPISGHRSVSWYQQTPGQGLQFLFEYFSETQRNKGNFPGRFSGRQFSNSRSEMNVSTLELGDSALYLCASSLVVGAKYEQYFGPGTRLTVT.

The CDR3 spells CAIRTGQEYTEAFF. Written as DNA, the CDR3 is TGTGCCATCAGGACAGGGCAAGAATACACTGAAGCTTTCTTT. The J gene is TRBJ1-1, the V gene TRBV10-3; 7 nucleotides line up with TRBD1. The CDR3 has 14 residues. Trimming cost V 6 bases and J 3 bases; bases outside gene matches: 7. Germline V gene data show CDR1 as ENHRY and CDR2 as SYGVKD.

In DNA form, the CDR3 reads TGTGCCAGCAGCGTAGCGGGAGGGCTAGGAGAGACCCAGTACTTC. Protein: CASSVAGGLGETQYF. The J gene is TRBJ2-5, the V gene TRBV9, with 8 nucleotides matching TRBD2. The CDR3 sequence is 15 residues long. Germline loops: CDR1 SGDLS, CDR2 YYNGEE. The V segment lost 0 bases and the J segment 4 bases; nucleotides outside the gene matches: 5.

This chain joins TRBV2 and TRBJ2-2; perhaps TRBD1 as D (6 bases). Looked up from germline, CDR1 is SNHLY and CDR2 is FYNNEI. The length of the CDR3 is 15 residues. With 6 bases removed from V and 2 bases from J, the gap between germline ends came to 13 bases. The CDR3 spells CASSRQETNTGELFF. Here the CDR3 DNA reads TGTGCCAGCAGCAGACAGGAGACAAACACCGGGGAGCTGTTTTTT.

The chain has TRBV5-1 and TRBJ2-1, with 7 bases lining up with TRBD2. CDR1 is SGHRS, CDR2 YFSETQ, per germline. CDR3 length equals 16 residues. V lost 2 bases and J lost 0; bases outside the gene matches: 5. The CDR3 protein is CASSLLASASYNEQFF. The CDR3 DNA sequence: TGCGCCAGCAGCTTACTAGCGTCTGCCTCCTACAATGAGCAGTTCTTC.